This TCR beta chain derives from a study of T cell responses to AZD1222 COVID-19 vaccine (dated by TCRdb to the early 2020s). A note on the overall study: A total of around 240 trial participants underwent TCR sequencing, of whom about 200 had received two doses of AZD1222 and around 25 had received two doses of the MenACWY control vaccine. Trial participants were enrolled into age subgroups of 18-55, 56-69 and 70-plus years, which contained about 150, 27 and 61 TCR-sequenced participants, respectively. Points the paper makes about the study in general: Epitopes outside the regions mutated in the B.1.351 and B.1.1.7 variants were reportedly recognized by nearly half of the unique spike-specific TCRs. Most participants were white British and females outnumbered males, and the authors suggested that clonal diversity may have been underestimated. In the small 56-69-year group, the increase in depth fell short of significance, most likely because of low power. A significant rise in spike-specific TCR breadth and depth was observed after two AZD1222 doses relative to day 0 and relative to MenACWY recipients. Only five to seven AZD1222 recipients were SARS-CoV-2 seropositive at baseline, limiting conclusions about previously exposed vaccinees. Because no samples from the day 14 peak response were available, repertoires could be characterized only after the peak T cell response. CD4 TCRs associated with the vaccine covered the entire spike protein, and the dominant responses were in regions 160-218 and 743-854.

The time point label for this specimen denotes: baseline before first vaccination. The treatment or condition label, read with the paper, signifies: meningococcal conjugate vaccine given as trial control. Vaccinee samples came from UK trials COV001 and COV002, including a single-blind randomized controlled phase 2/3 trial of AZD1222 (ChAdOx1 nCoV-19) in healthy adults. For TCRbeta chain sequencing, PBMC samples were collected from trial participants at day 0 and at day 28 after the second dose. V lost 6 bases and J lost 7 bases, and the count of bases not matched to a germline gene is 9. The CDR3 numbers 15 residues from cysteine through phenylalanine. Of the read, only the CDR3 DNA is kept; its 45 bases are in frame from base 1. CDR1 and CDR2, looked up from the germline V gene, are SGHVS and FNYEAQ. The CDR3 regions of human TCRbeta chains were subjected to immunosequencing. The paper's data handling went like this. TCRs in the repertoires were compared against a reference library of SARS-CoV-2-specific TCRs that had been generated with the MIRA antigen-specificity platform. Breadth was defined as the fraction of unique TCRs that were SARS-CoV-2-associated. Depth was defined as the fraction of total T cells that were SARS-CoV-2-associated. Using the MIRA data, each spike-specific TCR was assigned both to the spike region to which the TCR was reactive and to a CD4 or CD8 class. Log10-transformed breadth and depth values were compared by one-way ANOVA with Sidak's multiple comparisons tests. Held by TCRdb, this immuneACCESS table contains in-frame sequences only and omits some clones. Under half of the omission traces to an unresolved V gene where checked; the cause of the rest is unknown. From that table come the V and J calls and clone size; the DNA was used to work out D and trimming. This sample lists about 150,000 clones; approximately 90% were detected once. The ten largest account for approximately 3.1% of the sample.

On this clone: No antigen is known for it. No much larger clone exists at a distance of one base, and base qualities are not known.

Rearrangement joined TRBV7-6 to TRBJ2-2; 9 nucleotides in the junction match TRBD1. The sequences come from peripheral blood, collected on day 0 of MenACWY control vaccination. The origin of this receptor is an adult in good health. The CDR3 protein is CASRPGQGYDGELFF. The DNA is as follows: TGTGCCAGCAGACCTGGACAGGGGTATGACGGGGAGCTGTTTTTT.